This T cell receptor beta chain was sequenced for a study of blood T cell repertoires in COVID-19 (dated by TCRdb to the early 2020s). Looking at the study overall: The collaborator samples originated in the United States, Italy and Spain and spanned the acute and convalescent phases of COVID-19. The prospective study material was composed of cDNA or gDNA derived from T cells, B-cell-depleted T cells, or PBMCs. Deeply sampled blood TCRbeta repertoires from subjects exposed to, actively infected with, or recovered from COVID-19 were included in the dataset. The repertoires were made available in a free public database intended to serve as a resource for research on the immune response to SARS-CoV-2. Samples were obtained from the ongoing ImmuneRACE study (first 160 participants) and from about 1,300 subjects provided by 6 global collaborators. A de-identified subject ID, COVID-19 status, age in years and sex were almost always included in the sample metadata. Where available, HLA class I and class II types were taken from metadata supplied by the sample provider and were not determined by assay-based typing. The full study reports these points: The amount of clinical and demographic metadata varied by source and participant and was provided uncurated.

Participants in the prospective study were aged 18 to 89 years, lived in some 24 United States geographic areas, and enrolled through a virtual design. In the prospective study, cohorts were assigned on the basis of participant-reported clinical history obtained from a screening survey and a study questionnaire. Recovered participants in ImmuneRACE Cohort 3 were defined as having two consecutive negative NP/OP PCR tests, clearance from a healthcare professional, or resolution of symptoms. In the prospective study, whole blood, serum and a nasopharyngeal or oropharyngeal swab were collected from each participant by mobile phlebotomists. Participants in the prospective study had the option to provide additional blood draws and questionnaires over a 2-month period. Before DNA extraction, blood samples from the prospective study were shipped at room temperature or frozen. The CDR3 holds 14 amino acids from the cysteine to the phenylalanine. The sequence is cut down to CDR3 DNA, 42 bases in frame from base 1. The germline V gene sets CDR1 to MNHEY and CDR2 to SVGAGI. Deletion took 5 bases off V and 4 bases off J, with a span of 14 bases between the germline ends.

TCRbeta CDR3 regions were amplified from genomic DNA by means of the immunoSEQ Assay, a bias-controlled multiplex PCR. The source study handled its data this way. The number of nucleated cells in each sample was estimated from the amplification of reference gene primers within the assay. To quantify the absolute abundance of each unique TCRbeta CDR3 rearrangement, sequence reads were collapsed and filtered. For each sample, productive Simpson clonality was calculated by taking the square root of Simpson's diversity index across productive rearrangements. TCRdb mirrors the immuneACCESS table, restricted to in-frame sequences. Some clones are absent from its copies; in checked studies, under half trace to an unresolved V gene, and the reason for the others is unknown. V, J and clone size reflect that table, while D and trimming were determined from the DNA. In this sample the table shows a few hundred thousand clones, roughly 91% of which occur a single time. The ten top clones hold just under 9.5% of the sample.

Comments on this clone: Its antigen specificity is not known. Per-base quality was not reported, and no clone a single base away is much larger than it.

The origin of this receptor is a woman in her twenties or thirties who had recovered from COVID-19. Sequences were obtained from PBMCs or T cells enriched from blood (not recorded which). This receptor chain uses TRBV6-5 and TRBJ1-1, and TRBD1 may be the D gene, going by 5 matching bases. The CDR3 has the sequence CASSTDRAATEAFF. In nucleotides, the sequence is TGTGCCAGCAGTACCGACAGAGCCGCCACTGAAGCTTTCTTT.